These T cell receptor beta chains were read from a single sample in a study of T cells in Graves' hyperthyroidism and ophthalmopathy. TCRdb reprocessed the multiplex PCR reads with MiXCR, giving one entry per CDR3 protein. In the table there are about 420,000 distinct CDR3 sequences, around 13% of which are singletons. Sequences were obtained from blood. All receptors come from a woman aged 18-29 years with Graves' hyperthyroidism. The CDR3 runs from the conserved cysteine through the conserved F or W. The D gene is left open where the match is weak. Part of the rows lack a size; the others show once, few, many or a class for expanded clones.

D gene	clone size	V gene	J gene	CDR3 DNA	CDR3 protein
TRBD1	-	TRBV20-1	TRBJ1-1	TGCAGTGCCTGGGACAGAATCACTGAAGCTTTCTTT	CSAWDRITEAFF
TRBD1	once	TRBV20-1	TRBJ1-5	TGCAGTGCTAGAGATTCGGGACAGGGGGCTCGTAATAGCAATCAGCCCCAGCATTTT	CSARDSGQGARNSNQPQHF
-	few	TRBV9	TRBJ2-3	TGTGCCAGCAGCCCCTTGGGAGGGGGCCAAGGTACGCAGTATTTT	CASSPLGGGQGTQYF
TRBD1	many	TRBV30	TRBJ1-2	TGTGCCTGGAGTGTGGAGGGACAGTGGTCTGGCTACACCTTC	CAWSVEGQWSGYTF
TRBD2	many	TRBV5-1	TRBJ2-7	TGCGCCAGCAGCTTGGGGACTAGCGGGAGTTTCAGTGAGCAGTACTTC	CASSLGTSGSFSEQYF
-	many	TRBV6-5	TRBJ1-2	TGTGCCAGCAGTTACGAAAGGGGAGTCTATGGCTACACCTTC	CASSYERGVYGYTF
TRBD2	-	TRBV27	TRBJ2-5	TGTGCCAGCAGTCCGACGGGGGGTGGGTACCAAGAGACCCAGTACTTC	CASSPTGGGYQETQYF
-	once	TRBV6-1	TRBJ1-6	TGTGCCAGTGGCGGGACCGACAATTTGAATTCACCCCTCCACTTT	CASGGTDNLNSPLHF
TRBD1	-	TRBV28	TRBJ1-2	TGTGCCACAGGGGGCGAGTTTGGCTACACCTTC	CATGGEFGYTF
-	-	TRBV25-1	TRBJ1-2	TGTGCCAGCAGTGATTTGGTATATGGCTACACCTTC	CASSDLVYGYTF
-	many	TRBV5-1	TRBJ2-3	TGCGCCAGCAGCTTGACAGGGACGCCAGATACGCAGTATTTT	CASSLTGTPDTQYF
TRBD1	many	TRBV3-1	TRBJ2-5	TGTGCCAGCAGCCAAGGACAGGGGACCCAGTACTTC	CASSQGQGTQYF